The present T cell receptor beta chain was sequenced within a study of T cell responses to AZD1222 COVID-19 vaccine. Worth noting for this clone: Antigen: not known.

V was cut by 4 bases and J by 3 bases, with 12 bases left in between. Germline V lookup: CDR1 ENHRY, CDR2 SYGVKD. This CDR3 is 14 amino acids long. Assay used: immunoSEQ multiplex PCR; TCRdb lists only in-frame clones, some missing. The sample lists 90,000 to 110,000 clones, approximately 90% occurring once. Regarding the study as a whole: Once two AZD1222 doses were given, Spike-specific TCR breadth and depth went up. Reports indicate that nearly half of spike-specific TCRs are directed at unmutated variant regions. It should be noted that donors were predominantly white British and more often female, and clonal diversity was possibly underestimated. Repertoires in all cases were sampled only once the peak T cell response had passed.

V and J are TRBV10-3 and TRBJ1-1; D ambiguous. The receptor's source is an adult in good health. The starting material was peripheral blood, obtained on day 0 of AZD1222 vaccination. CDR3 residues: CAISAITDYTEAFF. For the CDR3, the DNA is TGTGCCATCAGTGCGATAACAGACTACACTGAAGCTTTCTTT.